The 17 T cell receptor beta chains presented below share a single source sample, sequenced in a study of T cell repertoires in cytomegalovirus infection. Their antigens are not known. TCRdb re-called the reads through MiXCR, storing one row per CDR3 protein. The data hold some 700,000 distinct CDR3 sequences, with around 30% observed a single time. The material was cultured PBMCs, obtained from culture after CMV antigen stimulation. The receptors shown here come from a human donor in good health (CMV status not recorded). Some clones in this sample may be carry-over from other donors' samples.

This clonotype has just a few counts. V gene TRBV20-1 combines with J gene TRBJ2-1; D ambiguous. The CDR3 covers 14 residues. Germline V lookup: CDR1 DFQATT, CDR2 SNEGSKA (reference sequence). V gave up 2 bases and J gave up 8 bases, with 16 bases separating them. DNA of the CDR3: TGCAGTGCTAGAAAGGCGGATAGTACCGATGAGCAGTTCTTC. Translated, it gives CSARKADSTDEQFF.

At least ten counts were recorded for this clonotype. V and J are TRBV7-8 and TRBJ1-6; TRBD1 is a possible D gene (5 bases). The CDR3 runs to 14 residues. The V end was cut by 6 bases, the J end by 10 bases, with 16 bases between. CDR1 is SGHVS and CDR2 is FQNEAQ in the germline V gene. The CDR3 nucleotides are TGTGCCAGCAGTATTGTGTCGGGGGACTCACCCCTCCACTTT. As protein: CASSIVSGDSPLHF.

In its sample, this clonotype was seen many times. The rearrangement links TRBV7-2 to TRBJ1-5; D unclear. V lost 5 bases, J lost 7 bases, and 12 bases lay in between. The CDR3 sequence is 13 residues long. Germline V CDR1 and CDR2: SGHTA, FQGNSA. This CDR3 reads CASSLDEAQPQHF. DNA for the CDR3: TGTGCCAGCAGCCTGGACGAGGCCCAGCCCCAGCATTTT.

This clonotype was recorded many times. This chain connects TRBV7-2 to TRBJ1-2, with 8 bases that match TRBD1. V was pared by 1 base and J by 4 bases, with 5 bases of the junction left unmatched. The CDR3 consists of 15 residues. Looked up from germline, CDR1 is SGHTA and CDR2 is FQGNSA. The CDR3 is CASSLVDRGTYGYTF. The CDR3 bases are TGTGCCAGCAGCTTAGTCGACAGGGGAACCTATGGCTACACCTTC.

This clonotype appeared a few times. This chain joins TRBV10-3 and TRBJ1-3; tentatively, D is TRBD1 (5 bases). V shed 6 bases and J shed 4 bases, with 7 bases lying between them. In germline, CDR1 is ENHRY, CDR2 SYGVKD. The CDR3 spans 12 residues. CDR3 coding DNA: TGTGCCATCAGGGGGCAAGGAAACACCATATATTTT. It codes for CAIRGQGNTIYF.

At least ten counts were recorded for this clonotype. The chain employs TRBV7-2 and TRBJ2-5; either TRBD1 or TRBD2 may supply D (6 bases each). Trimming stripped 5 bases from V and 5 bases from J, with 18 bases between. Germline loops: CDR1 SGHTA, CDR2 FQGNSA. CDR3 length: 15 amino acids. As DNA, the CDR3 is TGTGCCAGCAGCCAGGGAGGTGGGGGGCACGAGACCCAGTACTTC. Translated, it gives CASSQGGGGHETQYF.

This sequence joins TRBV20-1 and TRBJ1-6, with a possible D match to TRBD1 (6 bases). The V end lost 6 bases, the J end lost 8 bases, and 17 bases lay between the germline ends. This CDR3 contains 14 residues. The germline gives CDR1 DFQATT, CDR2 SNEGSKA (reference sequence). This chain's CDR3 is CSAEIYRADSPLHF. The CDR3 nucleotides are TGCAGTGCCGAAATTTACAGGGCGGATTCACCCCTCCACTTT.

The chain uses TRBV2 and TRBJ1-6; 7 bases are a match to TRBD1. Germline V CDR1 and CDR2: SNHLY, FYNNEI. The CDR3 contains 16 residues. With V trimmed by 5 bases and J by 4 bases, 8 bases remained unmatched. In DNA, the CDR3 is TGTGCCAGCAGTCGACAGGGCGGGGCGTATAATTCACCCCTCCACTTT. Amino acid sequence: CASSRQGGAYNSPLHF.

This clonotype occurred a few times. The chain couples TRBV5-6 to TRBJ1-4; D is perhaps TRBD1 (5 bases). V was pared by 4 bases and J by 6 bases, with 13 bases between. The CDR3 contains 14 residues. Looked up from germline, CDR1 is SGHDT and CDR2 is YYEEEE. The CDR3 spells CASSPTLGDEKLFF. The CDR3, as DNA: TGTGCCAGCAGCCCAACCTTGGGGGATGAAAAACTGTTTTTT. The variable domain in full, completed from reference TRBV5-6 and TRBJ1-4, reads DAGVTQSPTHLIKTRGQQVTLRCSPKSGHDTVSWYQQALGQGPQFIFQYYEEEERQRGNFPDRFSGHQFPNYSSELNVNALLLGDSALYLCASSPTLGDEKLFFGSGTQLSVL.

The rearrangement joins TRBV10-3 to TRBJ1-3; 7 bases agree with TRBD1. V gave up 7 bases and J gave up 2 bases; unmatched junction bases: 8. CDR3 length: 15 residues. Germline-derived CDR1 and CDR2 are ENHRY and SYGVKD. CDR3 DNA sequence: TGTGCCATCACCGCCCTCGGACAGGCTGGAAACACCATATATTTT. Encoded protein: CAITALGQAGNTIYF.

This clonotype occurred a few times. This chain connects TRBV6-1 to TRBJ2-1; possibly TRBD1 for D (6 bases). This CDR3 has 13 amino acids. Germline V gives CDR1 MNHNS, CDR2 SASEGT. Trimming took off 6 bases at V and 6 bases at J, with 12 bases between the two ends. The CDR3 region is CASRRTGSNEQFF. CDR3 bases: TGTGCCAGCAGGAGAACAGGGTCCAATGAGCAGTTCTTC.

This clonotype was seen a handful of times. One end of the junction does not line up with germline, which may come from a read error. Written as DNA, the CDR3 is TGTGCCAGCTCACTCCGGGACGGGAAGCTGTTTTTT. Its translation: CASSLRDGKLFF. J is TRBJ2-2 and V is TRBV18; perhaps D is TRBD1 or TRBD2 (5 bases each). Germline values: CDR1 KGHSH, CDR2 LQKENI. The CDR3 sequence is 12 residues long. The whole variable domain, remainder taken from reference TRBV18 and TRBJ2-2, is NAGVMQNPRHLVRRRGQEARLRCSPMKGHSHVYWYRQLPEEGLKFMVYLQKENIIDESGMPKERFSAEFPKEGPSILRIQQVVRGDSAAYFCASSLRDGKLFFGEGSRLTVL.

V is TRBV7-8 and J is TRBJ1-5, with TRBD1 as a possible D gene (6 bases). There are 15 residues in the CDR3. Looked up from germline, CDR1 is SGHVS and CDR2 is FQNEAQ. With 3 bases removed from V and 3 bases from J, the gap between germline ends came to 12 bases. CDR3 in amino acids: CASSFSGALNQPQHF. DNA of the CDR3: TGTGCCAGCAGCTTTTCGGGGGCCCTCAATCAGCCCCAGCATTTT.

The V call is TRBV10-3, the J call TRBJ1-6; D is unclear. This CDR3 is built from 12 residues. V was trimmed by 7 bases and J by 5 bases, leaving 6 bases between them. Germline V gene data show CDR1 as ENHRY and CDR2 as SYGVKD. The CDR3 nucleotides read TGTGCCATCATGGGCAATAATTCACCCCTCCACTTT. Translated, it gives CAIMGNNSPLHF.

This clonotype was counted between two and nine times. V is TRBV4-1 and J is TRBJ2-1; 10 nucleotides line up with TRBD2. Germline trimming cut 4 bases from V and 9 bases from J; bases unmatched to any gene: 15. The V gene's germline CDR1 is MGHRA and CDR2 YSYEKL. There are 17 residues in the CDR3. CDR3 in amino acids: CASSRLWLASGRSEQFF. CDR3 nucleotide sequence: TGCGCCAGCAGCCGACTTTGGTTGGCTAGCGGGAGAAGTGAGCAGTTCTTC.

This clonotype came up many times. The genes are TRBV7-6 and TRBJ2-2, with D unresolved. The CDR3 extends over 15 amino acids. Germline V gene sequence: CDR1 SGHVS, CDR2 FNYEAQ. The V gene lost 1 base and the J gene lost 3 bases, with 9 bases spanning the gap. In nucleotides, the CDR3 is TGTGCCAGCAGCTTAGTCGTTCGTGACACCGGGGAGCTGTTTTTT. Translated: CASSLVVRDTGELFF.

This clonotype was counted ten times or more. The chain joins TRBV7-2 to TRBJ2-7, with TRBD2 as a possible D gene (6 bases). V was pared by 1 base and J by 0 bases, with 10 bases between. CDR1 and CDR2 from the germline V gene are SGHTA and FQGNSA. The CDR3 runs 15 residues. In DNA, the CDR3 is TGTGCCAGCAGCTTAGACGGGAGAAGCTCCTACGAGCAGTACTTC. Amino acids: CASSLDGRSSYEQYF.